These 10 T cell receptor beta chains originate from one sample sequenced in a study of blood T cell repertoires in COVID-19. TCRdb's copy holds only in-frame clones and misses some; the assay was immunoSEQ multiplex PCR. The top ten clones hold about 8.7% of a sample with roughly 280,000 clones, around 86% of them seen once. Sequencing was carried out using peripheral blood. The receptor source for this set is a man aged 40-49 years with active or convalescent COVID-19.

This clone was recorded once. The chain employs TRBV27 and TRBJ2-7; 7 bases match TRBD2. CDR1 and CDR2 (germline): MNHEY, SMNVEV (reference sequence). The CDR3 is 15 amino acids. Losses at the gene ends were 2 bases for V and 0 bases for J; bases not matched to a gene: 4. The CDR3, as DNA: TGTGCCAGCAGTTTAGCTGGCGGGAGCTCCTACGAGCAGTACTTC. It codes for CASSLAGGSSYEQYF.

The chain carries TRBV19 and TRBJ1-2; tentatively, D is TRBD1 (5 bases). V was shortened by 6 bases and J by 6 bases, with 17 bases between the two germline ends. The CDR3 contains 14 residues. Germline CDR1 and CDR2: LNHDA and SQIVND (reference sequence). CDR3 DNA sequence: TGTGCCAGTAGACTTCAGGGCCGTTTCGATGGCTACACCTTC. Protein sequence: CASRLQGRFDGYTF.

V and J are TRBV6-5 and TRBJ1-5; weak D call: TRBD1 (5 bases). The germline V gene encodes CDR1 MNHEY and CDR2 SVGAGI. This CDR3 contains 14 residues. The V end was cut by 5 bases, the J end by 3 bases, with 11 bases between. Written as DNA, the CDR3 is TGTGCCAGCAGTCCGGGGGGGATCAATCAGCCCCAGCATTTT. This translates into CASSPGGINQPQHF.

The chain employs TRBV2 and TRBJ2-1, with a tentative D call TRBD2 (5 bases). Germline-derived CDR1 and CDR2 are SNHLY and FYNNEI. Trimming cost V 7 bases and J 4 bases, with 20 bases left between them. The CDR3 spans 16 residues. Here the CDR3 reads CASTPAGGEGYNEQFF. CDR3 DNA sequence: TGTGCCAGCACCCCTGCGGGTGGAGAAGGGTACAATGAGCAGTTCTTC.

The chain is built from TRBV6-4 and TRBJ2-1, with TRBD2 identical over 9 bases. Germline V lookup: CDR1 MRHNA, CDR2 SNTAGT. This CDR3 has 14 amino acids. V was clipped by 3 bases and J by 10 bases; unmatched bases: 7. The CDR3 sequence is CASSEREREAEQFF. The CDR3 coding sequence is TGTGCCAGCAGTGAAAGGGAGCGGGAGGCCGAGCAGTTCTTC.

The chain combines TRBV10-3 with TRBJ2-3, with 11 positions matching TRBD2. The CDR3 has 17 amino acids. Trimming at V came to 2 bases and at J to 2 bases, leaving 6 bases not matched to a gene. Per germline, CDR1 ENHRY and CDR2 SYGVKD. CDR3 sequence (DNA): TGTGCCATCAGTGAGGGGACTAGCGGATGGGTCACAGATACGCAGTATTTT. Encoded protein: CAISEGTSGWVTDTQYF.

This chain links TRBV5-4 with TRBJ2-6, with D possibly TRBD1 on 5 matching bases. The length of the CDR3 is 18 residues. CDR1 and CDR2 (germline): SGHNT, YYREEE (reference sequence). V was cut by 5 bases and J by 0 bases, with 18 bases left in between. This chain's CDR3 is CASSWGPTPSSGANVLTF. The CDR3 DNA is TGTGCCAGCAGTTGGGGCCCGACACCGAGCTCTGGGGCCAACGTCCTGACTTTC.

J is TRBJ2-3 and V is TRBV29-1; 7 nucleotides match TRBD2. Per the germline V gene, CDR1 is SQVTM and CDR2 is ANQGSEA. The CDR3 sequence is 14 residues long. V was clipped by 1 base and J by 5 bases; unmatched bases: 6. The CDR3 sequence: CSVEGRGRQDTQYF. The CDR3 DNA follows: TGCAGCGTTGAAGGGCGGGGGAGACAAGATACGCAGTATTTT.

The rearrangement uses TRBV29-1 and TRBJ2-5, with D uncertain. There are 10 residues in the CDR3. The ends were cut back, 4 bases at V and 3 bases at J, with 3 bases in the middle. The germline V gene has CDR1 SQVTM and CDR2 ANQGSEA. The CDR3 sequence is CSVVEETQYF. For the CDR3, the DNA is TGCAGCGTTGTAGAAGAGACCCAGTACTTC.

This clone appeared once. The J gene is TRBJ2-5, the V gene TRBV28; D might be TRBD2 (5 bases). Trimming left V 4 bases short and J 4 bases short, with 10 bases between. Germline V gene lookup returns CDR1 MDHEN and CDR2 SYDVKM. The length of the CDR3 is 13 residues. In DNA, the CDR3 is TGTGCCAGCAGTTCAGGACGGGGAGAGACCCAGTACTTC. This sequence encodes CASSSGRGETQYF. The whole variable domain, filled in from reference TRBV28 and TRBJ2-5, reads DVKVTQSSRYLVKRTGEKVFLECVQDMDHENMFWYRQDPGLGLRLIYFSYDVKMKEKGDIPEGYSVSREKKERFSLILESASTNQTSMYLCASSSGRGETQYFGPGTRLLVL.